This T cell receptor beta chain comes out of a study of control samples from healthy donors and cancer patients. This clone appeared many times. Sequencing used immunoSEQ multiplex PCR; TCRdb keeps in-frame clones, though not all of them. The top ten hold approximately 18% of the sample, which has about 110,000 clones, 80% to 90% seen once. The sample comprised blood. This receptor was obtained from a woman between 50 and 59 years old in good health.

CDR3 region: CSASGTEGQPQHF. For the CDR3, the DNA is TGCAGCGCTTCAGGGACCGAGGGTCAGCCCCAGCATTTT. This rearrangement joins TRBV29-1 to TRBJ1-5; D is perhaps TRBD1 (5 bases). This CDR3 has 13 residues. V was cut by 7 bases and J by 6 bases, with 16 bases left in between. Germline V gene lookup returns CDR1 SQVTM and CDR2 ANQGSEA.